This TCR beta chain was observed in a study of long-term antiretroviral therapy in people with HIV. The study's findings and limits: Repertoire composition at all time points was dominated by clones that had expanded before ART. On ART adherence, viral resistance or therapy changes, no data were available.

Runs used v3.0 of the immunoSEQ assay and were done at survey level. Assay: immunoSEQ multiplex PCR; the TCRdb copy retains only in-frame clones and omits some. This table has 18,000 or so clones, 75% to 95% appearing once. Treatment of all HIV participants took place in the United States. A remark on this clone: Its target is not known.

This TCR was recovered from a man over 45 with HIV. This specimen consisted of unsorted PBMCs, obtained 3 years after starting antiretroviral therapy.

The CDR3 spells CAISDVGRDTQYF. As DNA, the CDR3 is TGTGCCATCAGTGATGTCGGAAGGGATACGCAGTATTTT. V and J are TRBV10-3 and TRBJ2-3; D unresolved. Germline lookup yields CDR1 ENHRY and CDR2 SYGVKD. V lost 3 bases and J 6 bases, leaving 10 bases between the germline ends. The CDR3 loop spans 13 amino acids.